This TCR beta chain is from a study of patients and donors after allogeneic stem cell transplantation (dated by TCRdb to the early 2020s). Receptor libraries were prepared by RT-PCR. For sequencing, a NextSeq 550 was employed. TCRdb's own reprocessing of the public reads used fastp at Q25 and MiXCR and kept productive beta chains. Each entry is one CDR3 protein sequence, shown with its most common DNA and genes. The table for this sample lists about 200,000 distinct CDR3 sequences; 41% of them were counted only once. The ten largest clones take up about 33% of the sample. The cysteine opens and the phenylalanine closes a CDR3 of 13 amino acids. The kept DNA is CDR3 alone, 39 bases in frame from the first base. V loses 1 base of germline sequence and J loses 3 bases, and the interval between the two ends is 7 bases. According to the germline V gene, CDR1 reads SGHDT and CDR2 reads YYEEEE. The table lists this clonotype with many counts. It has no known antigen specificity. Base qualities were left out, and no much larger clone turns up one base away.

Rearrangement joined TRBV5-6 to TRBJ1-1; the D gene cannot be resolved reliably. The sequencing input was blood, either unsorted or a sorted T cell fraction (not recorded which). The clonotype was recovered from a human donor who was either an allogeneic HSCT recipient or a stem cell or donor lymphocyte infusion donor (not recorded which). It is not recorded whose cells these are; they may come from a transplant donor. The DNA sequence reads TGTGCCAGCAGCTTGTGGGTTGACACTGAAGCTTTCTTT. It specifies CASSLWVDTEAFF.